This TCR beta chain was sequenced for a study of identifying expanded T cells in peripheral blood. The CDR3 contains 15 residues. V lost 3 bases and J 5 bases, leaving 13 bases between the germline ends. From germline, CDR1 is SNHLY and CDR2 FYNNEI. Clones were read by immunoSEQ multiplex PCR, and TCRdb kept only the in-frame ones, dropping some. The table has tens of thousands of clones, about nine tenths seen once. The material sequenced was blood. V gene TRBV2 combines with J gene TRBJ1-4, with unresolved D. The source of this sequence is a person aged 18 to 75 in good health. CDR3 amino acids: CASSEVRGGNEKLFF. The CDR3 nucleotides read TGTGCCAGCAGTGAGGTTCGGGGAGGGAATGAAAAACTGTTTTTT.